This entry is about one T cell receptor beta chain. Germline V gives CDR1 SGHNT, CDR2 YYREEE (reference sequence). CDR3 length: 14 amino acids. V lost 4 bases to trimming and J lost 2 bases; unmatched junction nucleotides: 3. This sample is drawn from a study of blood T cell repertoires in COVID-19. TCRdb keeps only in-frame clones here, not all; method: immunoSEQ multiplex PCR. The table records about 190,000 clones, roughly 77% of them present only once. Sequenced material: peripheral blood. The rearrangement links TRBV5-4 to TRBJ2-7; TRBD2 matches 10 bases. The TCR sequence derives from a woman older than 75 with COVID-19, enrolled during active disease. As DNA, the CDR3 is TGTGCCAGCAGCCTAGCGGGGGAAACCTACGAGCAGTACTTC. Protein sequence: CASSLAGETYEQYF.